The entry that follows covers one T cell receptor (beta chain) sequence. The antigen is not known. The data are from a study of PD-L1 blockade in urothelial cancer. For the study at large: Across blood samples, T cells had a median count of about 150,000.

Trimming pared 0 bases from V and 4 bases from J, leaving 7 bases between. The CDR3 consists of 15 residues. From germline, CDR1 is LNHNV and CDR2 YYDKDF (reference sequence). Regarding the study as a whole: Durable-benefit patients showed greater tumor-associated blood clone expansion at 3 weeks.

Profiling relied on immunoSEQ multiplex PCR, and the TCRdb table lists in-frame clones only, not all of them. The sample shows roughly 52,000 clones, approximately 80% of them seen only once. Indicated time point: pretreatment peripheral blood. Every patient provided from 1 to 8 samples, collected pretreatment and on-treatment. The chain is built from TRBV15 and TRBJ1-6; D gene ambiguous. This TCR was sampled from a man aged 45-65 years with urothelial cancer. Here the sequenced sample was PBMCs, taken around atezolizumab (anti-PD-L1) treatment. CDR3 in DNA: TGTGCCACCAGCAGAGAAGCGGGTTATAATTCACCCCTCCACTTT. Its protein product is CATSREAGYNSPLHF.